The T cell receptor (beta chain) under discussion was sequenced for a study of blood T cell repertoires in COVID-19. Study-wide context: The analysed material was cDNA or gDNA that came from T cells, B-cell-depleted T cells, or PBMCs.

Germline CDR1 SGHTA, CDR2 FQGNSA. The CDR3 loop spans 16 amino acids. V shed 3 bases and J shed 0 bases, with 14 bases lying between them. Participant-reported clinical history was the basis for cohort assignment. Before being deemed recovered, Cohort 3 donors had two negative PCRs, clearance, or symptom resolution. Original processing methods: Estimated nucleated cell counts came from reference gene primer amplification. Sequencing was performed with immunoSEQ multiplex PCR; in TCRdb, only in-frame clones are kept and a portion is missing. Clone size and V and J calls were adopted from that table, with D and trimming inferred from the DNA. The data hold about 220,000 clones, with 70% to 85% observed a single time.

The specimen sequenced was PBMCs or T cells enriched from blood (not recorded which). The receptor's source is a woman in her sixties who had recovered from COVID-19. This chain uses TRBV7-2 with TRBJ1-2, with D tentatively TRBD1 (5 bases). The CDR3 nucleotides read TGTGCCAGCAGCTTCCCTACAGGTACCACTAACTATGGCTACACCTTC. This sequence encodes CASSFPTGTTNYGYTF.